The rows below give T cell receptor beta chains drawn from one sample of a study of cytomegalovirus exposure and HLA in healthy donors. Method: immunoSEQ multiplex PCR; TCRdb's copy keeps in-frame clones and lacks some. Of over 100,000 clones listed, around 79% were seen once; the top ten hold around 1.3%. The specimen was PBMCs. The receptors here all came from a woman aged 40 to 50 in good health and CMV-seronegative. Each CDR3 is given with its conserved first and last residue. The D gene is left open where the match is weak.

NA TRBJ1-1 15 TRBV28 CASSGSGLGDTEAFF
TRBD2 TRBJ2-7 16 TRBV7-3 CASSSGLAGGLFEQYF
TRBD1 TRBJ1-1 18 TRBV7-9 CASSLWGQGGRRTTEAFF
TRBD2 TRBJ2-7 16 TRBV7-8 CASSLSLAGGRYEQYF
NA TRBJ1-4 16 TRBV25-1 CASSELGKATPGKLFF
NA TRBJ2-2 11 TRBV6-1 CASISVGELFF
TRBD1 TRBJ2-7 14 TRBV5-1 CASRLEDRVYEQYF
NA TRBJ1-6 15 TRBV7-2 CASSTDRGGNSPLHF
NA TRBJ1-5 13 TRBV27 CASSEVVGQPQHF
TRBD1 TRBJ1-4 15 TRBV7-8 CASSSGQADHEKLFF